Below, 6 T cell receptor beta chains from the same sample are listed, as sequenced in a study. Repertoires were generated with immunoSEQ multiplex PCR, while TCRdb's copy carries only in-frame clones and drops some. The sample lists some 70,000 clones, 80% to 95% occurring once. Sample: PBMCs. The receptors originated from a man aged 40-50 years with rheumatoid arthritis.

The chain recombines TRBV7-9 with TRBJ2-1, with 8 bases lining up with TRBD2. Germline trimming cut 5 bases from V and 8 bases from J; bases unmatched to any gene: 11. CDR1 is SEHNR, CDR2 FQNEAQ, per germline (reference sequence). The CDR3 loop spans 15 amino acids. In nucleotides, the CDR3 is TGTGCCAGCAGCCCAAGACTAGCGAAGATCGATGAGCAGTTCTTC. Its protein is CASSPRLAKIDEQFF.

This clone was recorded only once. The V and J genes are TRBV6-2 or TRBV6-3 and TRBJ2-5; possible D gene TRBD2, 5 bases. V was trimmed by 1 base and J by 5 bases, leaving 20 bases between them. The CDR3 spans 17 residues. Germline CDR1 reads MNHEY; CDR2 reads SVGEGT. The CDR3 reads CASSYYVEPVRGETQYF. DNA of the CDR3: TGTGCCAGCAGTTACTACGTCGAGCCAGTCCGAGGGGAGACCCAGTACTTC.

This clone occurred once. The V call is TRBV28, the J call TRBJ1-6; D call uncertain. From germline, CDR1 is MDHEN and CDR2 SYDVKM. V lost 3 bases and J 9 bases, leaving 9 bases between the germline ends. CDR3 size: 13 residues. CDR3 residues: CASSLDAASPLHF. For the CDR3, the DNA is TGTGCCAGCAGTTTGGATGCCGCTTCACCCCTCCACTTT.

V and J are TRBV9 and TRBJ2-5; D unresolved. The V end was cut by 3 bases, the J end by 5 bases, with 23 bases between. Germline V CDR1 and CDR2: SGDLS, YYNGEE. This CDR3 is built from 17 residues. The CDR3 region has the DNA TGTGCCAGCAGCGCACTATCAGTAGGGCCCGAAGGGGAGACCCAGTACTTC. Its protein product is CASSALSVGPEGETQYF.

The V gene is TRBV7-3, the J gene TRBJ2-1, with TRBD2 matching over 8 bases. Germline values: CDR1 SGHTA, CDR2 FQGTGA. V gave up 0 bases and J gave up 7 bases; unmatched junction bases: 5. This CDR3 is 15 amino acids long. The CDR3 nucleotides read TGTGCCAGCAGCTTAACTCGGGGGGGCTTAAATGAGCAGTTCTTC. Amino acid sequence: CASSLTRGGLNEQFF.

The chain carries TRBV27 and TRBJ1-5; D not resolved. The CDR3 is made up of 13 amino acids. V was cut by 3 bases and J by 8 bases, with 11 bases left in between. Germline V gene data show CDR1 as MNHEY and CDR2 as SMNVEV (reference sequence). The CDR3 sequence: CASSFGRNKPQHF. The CDR3 bases are TGTGCCAGCAGTTTTGGGCGGAATAAGCCCCAGCATTTT.